Detailed here is one TCR beta chain. The CDR3 contains 15 residues. V trimming: 10 bases; J trimming: 7 bases; junction bases outside the gene matches: 11. Germline loops: CDR1 WNHNN, CDR2 SYGVQD (reference sequence). The data belong to a study of blood T cell repertoires in COVID-19. Across the whole study: Material from acute and convalescent COVID-19 was sourced from the United States, Italy and Spain. The analysed material was cDNA or gDNA that came from T cells, B-cell-depleted T cells, or PBMCs.

Original processing notes: Reference gene primer amplification yielded estimated nucleated cell counts. The protocol was immunoSEQ multiplex PCR, while the TCRdb copy is restricted to in-frame clones and leaves out a portion. V and J calls and clone size are given by that table; D and trimming were obtained from the DNA. Of some 320,000 clones in the sample, 85% were seen once. The study drew participants aged 18 to 89 years from 20 to 30 US areas. The sample taken for sequencing was PBMCs or T cells enriched from blood (not recorded which). The receptor comes from a young woman who had been exposed to COVID-19. This chain links TRBV10-1 with TRBJ1-6, with 9 bases aligning to TRBD1. The CDR3 spells CANCPQGAMNSPLHF. CDR3 nucleotide sequence: TGCGCCAACTGCCCACAGGGGGCGATGAATTCACCCCTCCACTTT.